This T cell receptor (beta chain) was captured by sequencing in a study of Graves' ophthalmopathy and Graves' hyperthyroidism. The junction had 4 bases not matched to a gene; V was cut back by 4 bases and J by 4 bases. This CDR3 has 14 amino acids. The TCR beta CDR3 regions underwent amplification from RNA transcripts. Following a first-round RT-PCR that used HTBI primers, a second-round multiplex PCR was carried out. TCRdb analysed the multiplex PCR reads with MiXCR anew, one entry per CDR3 protein. The sample includes under 250,000 distinct CDR3 sequences, roughly 29% of them seen just once. This clonotype was sampled from a man aged 50 to 59 with Graves' ophthalmopathy. The genes are TRBV12-3 or TRBV12-4 and TRBJ1-3; 7 nucleotides align to TRBD1. Sequenced material: peripheral blood. CDR3 sequence (DNA): TGTGCCAGCAGTTCGGGGACAGTCGGAAACACCATATATTTT. Its translation is CASSSGTVGNTIYF.